The 25 T cell receptor beta chains given below trace back to one sample, sequenced in a study of T cell responses to AZD1222 COVID-19 vaccine. Data came from immunoSEQ multiplex PCR; TCRdb stores just in-frame clones and leaves some out. The table shows 200,000 or so clones, with about 87% occurring only once. The material was peripheral blood, obtained on day 0 of MenACWY control vaccination. The source of these receptors is an adult in good health.

The chain combines TRBV27 with TRBJ1-6; 11 nucleotides line up with TRBD1. Germline V CDR1 and CDR2: MNHEY, SMNVEV (reference sequence). This CDR3 region has 15 residues. The V and J ends lost 3 bases and 8 bases, in that order; junction bases with no gene match: 3. CDR3 sequence (DNA): TGTGCCAGCAGTTTCCGGGACAGGGGGTATTCACCCCTCCACTTT. Residues: CASSFRDRGYSPLHF.

The chain recombines TRBV7-2 with TRBJ2-1, with TRBD2 identical over 13 bases. V trimming: 5 bases; J trimming: 9 bases; junction bases outside the gene matches: 7. The germline CDR1 and CDR2 sequences are SGHTA and FQGNSA. This CDR3 comprises 15 residues. The CDR3 DNA reads as TGTGCCAGCAGCCCTGGACTAGCGGGGGCGGGTGAGCAGTTCTTC. As protein: CASSPGLAGAGEQFF.

The V gene is TRBV20-1, the J gene TRBJ1-6; 7 bases match TRBD1. The junction had 7 bases not matched to a gene; V was cut back by 3 bases and J by 2 bases. The CDR3 is 16 residues long. Looked up from germline, CDR1 is DFQATT and CDR2 is SNEGSKA (reference sequence). The CDR3 here is CSASKTGATYNSPLHF. In DNA, the CDR3 is TGCAGTGCTAGTAAAACAGGGGCCACCTATAATTCACCCCTCCACTTT.

This chain links TRBV5-1 with TRBJ1-2; 8 positions agree with TRBD1. The CDR3 is 15 amino acids. The junction had 7 bases not matched to a gene; V was cut back by 2 bases and J by 4 bases. Per germline, CDR1 SGHRS and CDR2 YFSETQ. The CDR3 DNA is TGCGCCAGCAGCTTACTAACAGGGGGTACCTATGGCTACACCTTC. Protein: CASSLLTGGTYGYTF.

This chain connects TRBV30 to TRBJ1-6; D unclear. V was shortened by 4 bases and J by 8 bases, with 15 bases between the two germline ends. CDR1 GTSNPN and CDR2 SVGIG come from the germline V gene (reference sequence). This CDR3 region has 14 residues. The CDR3 reads CAWTLTFGDSPLHF. DNA of the CDR3: TGTGCCTGGACCCTAACGTTCGGGGATTCACCCCTCCACTTT.

V gene TRBV7-2 combines with J gene TRBJ1-1, with unresolved D. Germline loops: CDR1 SGHTA, CDR2 FQGNSA. This CDR3 has 13 amino acids. The V gene lost 2 bases and the J gene lost 7 bases, with 11 bases spanning the gap. The CDR3 DNA reads TGTGCCAGCAGCTTATTACAAGGGAATGAAGCTTTCTTT. It yields the protein CASSLLQGNEAFF.

The chain uses TRBV7-2 and TRBJ1-3, with TRBD1 identical over 7 bases. Germline assignment: CDR1 SGHTA and CDR2 FQGNSA. CDR3 length: 15 residues. The V gene end was trimmed by 5 bases and the J gene end by 2 bases; junction bases not matched to a gene: 6. The CDR3 DNA reads TGTGCCAGCAGCACCCGACAGGGCCCTGGAAACACCATATATTTT. It translates to CASSTRQGPGNTIYF.

The V gene is TRBV28, the J gene TRBJ1-4, with 12 bases identical to TRBD1. Germline CDR1 and CDR2: MDHEN and SYDVKM. The CDR3 contains 12 residues. V lost 8 bases to trimming and J lost 15 bases; unmatched junction nucleotides: 7. CDR3 sequence reads: CASGTGGAKVFF. DNA of the CDR3: TGTGCCAGCGGGACAGGGGGCGCAAAGGTGTTTTTT.

The chain uses TRBV2 and TRBJ2-2; D call uncertain. V lost 8 bases to trimming and J lost 7 bases, with 14 bases between them. The CDR3 has 13 amino acids. Germline V CDR1 and CDR2: SNHLY, FYNNEI. This chain's CDR3 is CASLQSVGGELFF. For the CDR3, the DNA is TGTGCCAGCCTACAATCGGTTGGCGGGGAGCTGTTTTTT.

This clone turned up a few times. The V call is TRBV19, the J call TRBJ1-2; 9 bases fit TRBD1. Losses at the gene ends were 4 bases for V and 3 bases for J; bases not matched to a gene: 12. The CDR3 has 17 amino acids. The germline V gene encodes CDR1 LNHDA and CDR2 SQIVND (reference sequence). The chain's CDR3 is CASSTPPGTGRHYGYTF. The CDR3 region has the DNA TGTGCCAGTAGTACCCCGCCCGGGACAGGGCGACACTATGGCTACACCTTC.

This chain joins TRBV13 and TRBJ2-3; D possibly corresponds to TRBD1 (5 bases). The CDR3 is 15 residues long. Germline CDR1 reads PRHDT; CDR2 reads FYEKMQ (reference sequence). V dropped 3 bases and J dropped 6 bases, with 16 bases sitting between them. The CDR3 nucleotides are TGTGCCAGCAGCTTGACAGCCTCGAACAGGGATACGCAGTATTTT. This codes for CASSLTASNRDTQYF.

CDR3 sequence: CASSPGTSGSGELFF. Here the CDR3 DNA reads TGCGCCAGCAGTCCCGGGACTAGCGGGTCCGGGGAGCTGTTTTTT. This chain joins TRBV5-1 and TRBJ2-2, with 12 bases matching TRBD2. This CDR3 spans 15 amino acids. Germline CDR1 and CDR2: SGHRS and YFSETQ. Germline trimming cut 5 bases from V and 6 bases from J; bases unmatched to any gene: 5.

The chain carries TRBV5-1 and TRBJ2-7; D is uncertain. V was trimmed by 0 bases and J by 3 bases, leaving 10 bases between them. The CDR3 runs to 14 residues. Germline CDR1 reads SGHRS; CDR2 reads YFSETQ. CDR3 loop: CASSLVQRNYEQYF. In DNA form, the CDR3 reads TGCGCCAGCAGCTTGGTCCAACGGAACTACGAGCAGTACTTC.

The rearrangement uses TRBV27 and TRBJ2-2; 7 nucleotides align to TRBD2. This CDR3 is built from 15 residues. With V trimmed by 8 bases and J by 3 bases, 9 bases remained unmatched. Germline lookup yields CDR1 MNHEY and CDR2 SMNVEV (reference sequence). The CDR3, as DNA: TGTGCCAGCCGATCAGCGGGGCAGTACACCGGGGAGCTGTTTTTT. Its translation is CASRSAGQYTGELFF.

The chain links TRBV12-2 to TRBJ2-1. TRBV12-2 corresponds to a pseudogene. The CDR3 runs to 15 residues. The CDR3 DNA reads TGTGCAAGTCGCTTAGACTGGTGGGGTGGGAATGAGCAGTTCTTC. It translates to CASRLDWWGGNEQFF.

The chain combines TRBV28 with TRBJ1-4, with 8 bases that match TRBD1. Germline-derived CDR1 and CDR2 are MDHEN and SYDVKM. This CDR3 comprises 18 residues. J was trimmed by 2 bases and V by 5 bases; bases with no gene match: 13. Here the CDR3 DNA reads TGTGCCAGCAGTCCACGATATGACAGGGGATCTACTAATGAAAAACTGTTTTTT. Protein product: CASSPRYDRGSTNEKLFF.

The V call is TRBV13, the J call TRBJ1-3; no clear D. V gave up 3 bases and J gave up 3 bases, with 9 bases separating them. The CDR3 extends over 14 amino acids. Per the germline V gene, CDR1 is PRHDT and CDR2 is FYEKMQ (reference sequence). The CDR3 region is CASSFAGFGNTIYF. DNA of the CDR3: TGTGCCAGCAGCTTTGCGGGGTTTGGAAACACCATATATTTT.

Only one count was recorded for this clone. The rearrangement joins TRBV28 to TRBJ2-7; TRBD2 agrees at 9 bases. The CDR3 consists of 13 residues. Germline V lookup: CDR1 MDHEN, CDR2 SYDVKM. The junction had 5 bases not matched to a gene; V was cut back by 4 bases and J by 7 bases. CDR3 in DNA: TGTGCCAGCAGTTCCCATAGCGGGAGAGAGCAGTACTTC. Amino acid sequence: CASSSHSGREQYF.

This clone occurred a few times. The chain couples TRBV14 to TRBJ2-2, with 7 bases lining up with TRBD1. Per the germline V gene, CDR1 is SGHDN and CDR2 is FVKESK. This CDR3 is 18 amino acids long. V lost 0 bases and J lost 3; bases outside the gene matches: 10. The CDR3 region has the DNA TGTGCCAGCAGCCAAGACCTTCCCAGGGGGTGGGACACCGGGGAGCTGTTTTTT. It specifies CASSQDLPRGWDTGELFF. Full variable domain (remainder filled in from reference TRBV14 and TRBJ2-2): EAGVTQFPSHSVIEKGQTVTLRCDPISGHDNLYWYRRVMGKEIKFLLHFVKESKQDESGMPNNRFLAERTGGTYSTLKVQPAELEDSGVYFCASSQDLPRGWDTGELFFGEGSRLTVL.

The J gene is TRBJ1-5, the V gene TRBV3-1 (or the pseudogene TRBV3-2), with D unclear. Deletions cut 1 base from V and 2 bases from J, with 9 bases between. This CDR3 is built from 15 residues. The germline V gene encodes CDR1 LGHDT and CDR2 YNNKEL (reference sequence). CDR3 amino acids: CASSQGNSGNQPQHF. DNA of the CDR3: TGTGCCAGCAGCCAAGGTAACAGCGGCAATCAGCCCCAGCATTTT.

This clone was seen just once. J is TRBJ2-3 and V is TRBV5-1, with 7 nucleotides matching TRBD2. V was pared by 3 bases and J by 2 bases, with 9 bases of the junction left unmatched. The CDR3 totals 16 residues. Germline V gene data show CDR1 as SGHRS and CDR2 as YFSETQ. The CDR3 DNA reads as TGCGCCAGCAGCTCGGGGGTGGCGGGAGTCACAGATACGCAGTATTTT. Protein: CASSSGVAGVTDTQYF.

This clone was counted once. V gene TRBV13 combines with J gene TRBJ2-7; TRBD1 aligns across 9 bases. The CDR3 loop spans 14 amino acids. CDR1 and CDR2 from the germline V gene are PRHDT and FYEKMQ (reference sequence). The J segment lost 0 bases and the V segment lost 5 bases, leaving 2 bases of the junction unmatched. CDR3 bases: TGTGCCAGCAGCGGGACAGGGAGCTCCTACGAGCAGTACTTC. Residues: CASSGTGSSYEQYF. Together with reference TRBV13 and TRBJ2-7, the CDR3 gives the full variable domain: AAGVIQSPRHLIKEKRETATLKCYPIPRHDTVYWYQQGPGQDPQFLISFYEKMQSDKGSIPDRFSAQQFSDYHSELNMSSLELGDSALYFCASSGTGSSYEQYFGPGTRLTVT.

The rearrangement joins TRBV19 to TRBJ1-6; 7 nucleotides match TRBD1. The CDR3 is 15 amino acids. With 3 bases clipped from V and 9 bases from J, the junction kept 8 bases outside the gene matches. The V gene's germline CDR1 is LNHDA and CDR2 SQIVND (reference sequence). The CDR3 sequence is CASSIGGTVSSPLHF. The CDR3 DNA reads TGTGCCAGTAGTATCGGCGGGACAGTGTCTTCACCCCTCCACTTT.

The chain recombines TRBV28 with TRBJ1-1; a weak D match, TRBD1 (5 bases). V lost 11 bases and J lost 3, with 16 bases in between. The CDR3 runs to 13 residues. CDR1 MDHEN and CDR2 SYDVKM come from the germline V gene. The CDR3 nucleotides are TGTGCCCTTCGTGGGGGGTCCTACACTGAAGCTTTCTTT. This gives the protein CALRGGSYTEAFF.

The chain combines TRBV27 with TRBJ1-4; TRBD1 matches 8 bases. The V segment lost 2 bases and the J segment 8 bases; nucleotides outside the gene matches: 7. CDR3 length: 15 amino acids. Germline loops: CDR1 MNHEY, CDR2 SMNVEV (reference sequence). The CDR3 coding sequence is TGTGCCAGCAGTTTAAATGCAGGGGGCGGGGAAAAACTGTTTTTT. Translated: CASSLNAGGGEKLFF.